This is a list of T cell receptor beta chains from one sample in a study of T-cell reconstitution after alpha-beta-depleted transplantation in children. TCRdb processed the PCR reads anew with MiXCR; each CDR3 protein has one entry. The sample holds 400,000 to 500,000 distinct CDR3 sequences, approximately 11% seen once. Here the sequenced sample was PBMCs from the stem cell graft donor, taken from the stem cell graft. The receptor set was obtained from a human donor who donated a stem cell graft to a child with acute myeloid leukemia. Each CDR3 is given with its conserved first and last residue. A D gene is named only where the DNA matches it firmly. Clone size is shown for a subset of rows, as once, few, many or a class of expanded clone.

d_gene	j_gene	v_gene	abundance	CDR3nt	CDR3aa
TRBD2	TRBJ2-1	TRBV20-1	few	TGCAGTGCTAGGACCTACCGGACTAGCGGGATCGGAAATGAGCAGTTCTTC	CSARTYRTSGIGNEQFF
-	TRBJ2-7	TRBV4-3	-	TGCGCCAGCAGCCAAGATGGTCAAAAGCAGTACTTC	CASSQDGQKQYF
-	TRBJ1-6	TRBV5-1	-	TGCGCCAACAGCCTCCGACAGGATTCACCCCTCCACTTT	CANSLRQDSPLHF
TRBD2	TRBJ2-1	TRBV25-1	many	TGTGCCAGCAGTGAAAGCGGGAGGTGGTACAATGAGCAGTTCTTC	CASSESGRWYNEQFF
TRBD2	TRBJ2-3	TRBV5-1	few	TGCGCCAGCAGCTTGGCCCCGCGGGAGGCAGATACGCAGTATTTT	CASSLAPREADTQYF
-	TRBJ2-7	TRBV10-3	many	TGTGCCATCAGTGAGGTGGAGAGCTACGAGCAGTACTTC	CAISEVESYEQYF
TRBD1	TRBJ1-1	TRBV5-5	few	TGTGCCAGCAGCTTGGGGGTGACAGGGGGCTTTACTGAAGCTTTCTTT	CASSLGVTGGFTEAFF
TRBD1	TRBJ1-2	TRBV12-3/TRBV12-4	many	TGTGCCAGCAGCCTACAGGGGCCCGGCTACACCTTC	CASSLQGPGYTF
-	TRBJ2-7	TRBV9	few	TGTGCCAGCAGCGTGCGGGGAATGGTCGACGAGCAGTACTTC	CASSVRGMVDEQYF
-	TRBJ2-7	TRBV30	few	TGTGCCTGGGACAGCCTGGAGGAAGGGCAGTACTTC	CAWDSLEEGQYF
-	TRBJ2-5	TRBV29-1	many	TGCAGCGTTGAGGGACGGCGGGGAGAGACCCAGTACTTC	CSVEGRRGETQYF
-	TRBJ1-2	TRBV15	-	TGTGCCACCAGCAGAGAGCCGGGAATGGGCTATGGCTACACCTTC	CATSREPGMGYGYTF
TRBD2	TRBJ2-3	TRBV11-3	-	TGTGCCAGCAGCACCAGACTAGCGGGAGGGCCTGATACGCAGTATTTT	CASSTRLAGGPDTQYF
TRBD2	TRBJ2-4	TRBV29-1	-	TGCAGCGCCTTCGGACTAGCGGGAGGCATTCAGTACTTC	CSAFGLAGGIQYF
TRBD2	TRBJ2-3	TRBV20-1	-	TGCAGTGCTAGAGAGTTTCTAGCGGGGTTGGATACGCAGTATTTT	CSAREFLAGLDTQYF
-	TRBJ2-3	TRBV7-9	many	TGTGCCAGCAGCCCCCCAATCTCCACAGATACGCAGTATTTT	CASSPPISTDTQYF
-	TRBJ1-3	TRBV5-1	many	TGCGCCAGCAGCTTGGACGGATTCTCTGGAAACACCATATATTTT	CASSLDGFSGNTIYF
-	TRBJ2-5	TRBV4-3	-	TGCGCCAGCAGCCAGAACGGCAGGCTAGGCGAGACCCAGTACTTC	CASSQNGRLGETQYF
TRBD1	TRBJ2-1	TRBV6-5	-	TGTGCCAGCAGTTCGACCACCGGGACAGGTACCTACAATGAGCAGTTCTTC	CASSSTTGTGTYNEQFF
TRBD2	TRBJ2-5	TRBV4-3	many	TGCGCCAGCAGCCAAGATCACGGGGGACTAGCGAACTCTGGGACCCAGTACTTC	CASSQDHGGLANSGTQYF
TRBD2	TRBJ2-1	TRBV4-3	few	TGCGCCAGCAGCCAAGACACTAGCGACTACAATGAGCAGTTCTTC	CASSQDTSDYNEQFF
-	TRBJ2-1	TRBV10-3	-	TGTGCCATCAGTGAGTTTCCCCGCGGGTACAATGAGCAGTTCTTC	CAISEFPRGYNEQFF
TRBD2	TRBJ2-7	TRBV12-3/TRBV12-4	-	TGTGCCAGCAGTCCTCAGCGGACTAGCGACTACGAGCAGTACTTC	CASSPQRTSDYEQYF
-	TRBJ1-2	TRBV10-3	-	TGTGCCATCAGTGATATTCCGGGGGCAGGAGGCTACACCTTC	CAISDIPGAGGYTF
-	TRBJ2-5	TRBV10-2	once	TGCGCCACCAAACGCCGGGGCCTCCAAGAGACCCAGTACTTC	CATKRRGLQETQYF
TRBD1	TRBJ1-2	TRBV10-3	few	TGTGCCATCAGCACCCGGGACAGGGACAACTATGGCTACACCTTC	CAISTRDRDNYGYTF
TRBD1	TRBJ2-1	TRBV7-6	-	TGTGCCAGCAGCTTAAACCTCCCAGGGGGCCTGTTCTTC	CASSLNLPGGLFF
-	TRBJ1-5	TRBV30	few	TGTGCCTGGAGTGTCGGAGGGGATCAGCCCCAGCATTTT	CAWSVGGDQPQHF
-	TRBJ1-1	TRBV13	-	TGTGCCAGCAGCTTAGGACGGGGTAGAGGAGGGGTCAGACGGAACACTGAAGCTTTCTTT	CASSLGRGRGGVRRNTEAFF
TRBD1	TRBJ1-6	TRBV20-1	many	TGCAGTGCTCGCCGGACAGGGGAGGGTTTTAATTCACCCCTCCACTTT	CSARRTGEGFNSPLHF
-	TRBJ2-1	TRBV7-3	-	TGTGCCAGCAGCTTAAATTCAGGAACGAACTACAATGAGCAGTTCTTC	CASSLNSGTNYNEQFF
-	TRBJ2-5	TRBV7-9	many	TGTGCCAGCAGCTCAGAAATACAGGGTCGGGAGACCCAGTACTTC	CASSSEIQGRETQYF
-	TRBJ2-3	TRBV7-6	many	TGTGCCAGCAGCCTCCAGGGTGGGGGGGCGGTAGATACGCAGTATTTT	CASSLQGGGAVDTQYF
TRBD1	TRBJ1-5	TRBV15	few	TGTGCCACCAGCGCACAGGGGGCCGGGTATAGCAATCAGCCCCAGCATTTT	CATSAQGAGYSNQPQHF
TRBD2	TRBJ2-5	TRBV6-1	few	TGTGCCAGCAGCCTGGCGGGGGTCTCTGGAGAGACCCAGTACTTC	CASSLAGVSGETQYF
TRBD1	TRBJ2-1	TRBV7-8	-	TGTGCCAGCAGCTTCCAACCGGGACAGGGTTACAATGAGCAGTTCTTC	CASSFQPGQGYNEQFF
-	TRBJ1-1	TRBV18	-	TGTGCCAGCTCACAGAGGGGAAGGCTCACTGAAGCTTTCTTT	CASSQRGRLTEAFF
-	TRBJ2-1	TRBV24-1	-	TGTGCCACCAGTGACTACCCTTACAATGAGCAGTTCTTC	CATSDYPYNEQFF
TRBD2	TRBJ2-1	TRBV20-1	few	TGCAGTGCTAGAGCTAGCGGGGGAATTTGGGAGCAGTTCTTC	CSARASGGIWEQFF
-	TRBJ2-1	TRBV7-3	few	TGTGCCAGCAGCTTAATCACAGGGCTTAATTATGAGCAGTTCTTC	CASSLITGLNYEQFF
-	TRBJ2-1	TRBV12-3/TRBV12-4	few	TGTGCCAGCAGTTTGAGGGACCTCAATGAGCAGTTCTTC	CASSLRDLNEQFF
-	TRBJ2-3	TRBV9	-	TGTGCCAGCAGCCCAGAGGGGGGGGCGTCAGATACGCAGTATTTT	CASSPEGGASDTQYF
-	TRBJ2-5	TRBV29-1	-	TGCAGCGTTCTGCGGGACCGCCAAGAGACCCAGTACTTC	CSVLRDRQETQYF
-	TRBJ1-5	TRBV6-1	few	TGTGCCAGCAGTATCAATCAGGGTAACAATCAGCCCCAGCATTTT	CASSINQGNNQPQHF